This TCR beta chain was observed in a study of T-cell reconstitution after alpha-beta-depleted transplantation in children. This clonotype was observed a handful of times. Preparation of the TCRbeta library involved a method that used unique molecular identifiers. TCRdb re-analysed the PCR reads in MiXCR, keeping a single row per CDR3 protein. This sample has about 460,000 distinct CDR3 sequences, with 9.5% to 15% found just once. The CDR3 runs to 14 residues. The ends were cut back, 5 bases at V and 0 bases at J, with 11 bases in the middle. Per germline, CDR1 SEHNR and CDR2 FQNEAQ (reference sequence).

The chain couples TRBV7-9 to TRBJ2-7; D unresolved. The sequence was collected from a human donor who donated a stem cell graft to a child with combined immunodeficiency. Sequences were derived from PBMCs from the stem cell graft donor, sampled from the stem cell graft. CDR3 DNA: TGTGCCAGCAGCCGAAACAGCGACTCCTACGAGCAGTACTTC. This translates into CASSRNSDSYEQYF.